This paragraph reports one TCR beta chain. Its specificity is not known. With V trimmed by 5 bases and J by 5 bases, 4 bases remained unmatched. Per germline, CDR1 LNHNV and CDR2 YYDKDF (reference sequence). CDR3 length: 13 residues. This record belongs to a study of identical twins. TCRdb independently ran MiXCR on the 5' RACE reads; one entry per CDR3 protein. The sample carries roughly 480,000 distinct CDR3 sequences, 20% to 30% recorded once. Study-level results: Memory repertoires showed no such pattern, whereas abundant cord blood beta clonotypes carried fewer insertions. The authors noted that invariant MAIT and iNKT cells could partly confound zero-insertion analyses.

This sample also belongs to another study, concerning T cells expressing NK-cell markers.

The clonotype comes from a woman aged 18-35 years in good health. The chain carries TRBV15 and TRBJ2-7, with 9 bases fitting TRBD1. What was sequenced was CD4+ T cells sorted from blood. The CDR3 DNA sequence: TGTGCCACCAGCCGGGACAGGGCTCACGAGCAGTACTTC. This gives the protein CATSRDRAHEQYF.